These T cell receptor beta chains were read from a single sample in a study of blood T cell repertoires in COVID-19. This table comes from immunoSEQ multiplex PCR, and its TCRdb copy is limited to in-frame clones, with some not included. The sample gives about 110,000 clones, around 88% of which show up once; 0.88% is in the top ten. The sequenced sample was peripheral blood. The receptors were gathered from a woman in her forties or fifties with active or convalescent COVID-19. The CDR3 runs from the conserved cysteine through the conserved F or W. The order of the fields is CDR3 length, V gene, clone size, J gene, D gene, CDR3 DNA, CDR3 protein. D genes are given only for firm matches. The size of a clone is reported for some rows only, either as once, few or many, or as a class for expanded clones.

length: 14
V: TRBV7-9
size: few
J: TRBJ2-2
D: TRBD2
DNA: TGTGCCAGCAGAGGACTAGCGGGAACCGGGGAGCTGTTTTTT
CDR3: CASRGLAGTGELFF

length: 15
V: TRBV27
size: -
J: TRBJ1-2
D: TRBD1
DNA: TGTGCCAGCAGTTTATCGGGGCAGGGGGCCTATGGCTACACCTTC
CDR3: CASSLSGQGAYGYTF

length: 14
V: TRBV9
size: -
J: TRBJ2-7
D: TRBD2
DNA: TGTGCCAGCAGCACAACTAGCGTGACCTACGAGCAGTACTTC
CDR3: CASSTTSVTYEQYF

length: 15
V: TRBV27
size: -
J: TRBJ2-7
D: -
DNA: TGTGCCAGCAGTTTACAATCAGGGATTCCGTACGAGCAGTACTTC
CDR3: CASSLQSGIPYEQYF

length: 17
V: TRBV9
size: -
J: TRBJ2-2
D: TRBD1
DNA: TGTGCCAGCAGCCCTACCGGGACAGGCATAAGGGCCGGGGAGCTGTTTTTT
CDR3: CASSPTGTGIRAGELFF

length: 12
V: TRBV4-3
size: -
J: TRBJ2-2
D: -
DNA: TGCGCCAGCGGCACGAACACCGGGGAGCTGTTTTTT
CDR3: CASGTNTGELFF

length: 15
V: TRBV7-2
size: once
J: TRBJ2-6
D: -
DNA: TGTGCCAGCAGCCCACAGGGTACTGGGGCCAACGTCCTGACTTTC
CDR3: CASSPQGTGANVLTF

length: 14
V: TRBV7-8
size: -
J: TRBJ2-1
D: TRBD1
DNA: TGTGCCAGCAGCTCTCTACAGGGGGAGGATGAGCAGTTCTTC
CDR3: CASSSLQGEDEQFF

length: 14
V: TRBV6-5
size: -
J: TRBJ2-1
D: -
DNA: TGTGCCAGCAGTTACAGTCGAGATAACAATGAGCAGTTCTTC
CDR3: CASSYSRDNNEQFF

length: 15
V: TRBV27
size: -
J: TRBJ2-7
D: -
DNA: TGTGCCAGCAGTCCCTCCGGGACTGTTCTGTACGAGCAGTACTTC
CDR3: CASSPSGTVLYEQYF

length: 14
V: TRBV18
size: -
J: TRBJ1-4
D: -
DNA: TGTGCCAGCTCACAAACTCGGACTAATGAAAAACTGTTTTTT
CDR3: CASSQTRTNEKLFF

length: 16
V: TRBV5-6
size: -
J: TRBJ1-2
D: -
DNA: TGTGCCAGCAGCTTAGGTCTACAGGTGGTAGATTATGGCTACACCTTC
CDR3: CASSLGLQVVDYGYTF

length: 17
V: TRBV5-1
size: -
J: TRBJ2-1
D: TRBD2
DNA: TGCGCCAGCAGCTTGGGTTCCGAGACTAGCGCTTACAATGAGCAGTTCTTC
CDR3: CASSLGSETSAYNEQFF

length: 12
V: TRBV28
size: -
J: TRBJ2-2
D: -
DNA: TGTGCCAGCAGTTTGCTAACCGGGGAGCTGTTTTTT
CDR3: CASSLLTGELFF

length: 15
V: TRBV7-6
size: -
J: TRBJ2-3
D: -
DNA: TGTGCCAGCAGCGTCACAGGGATGTGGACAGATACGCAGTATTTT
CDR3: CASSVTGMWTDTQYF

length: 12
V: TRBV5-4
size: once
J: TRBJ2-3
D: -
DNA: TGTGCCAGCAGCCCCTACGGTGATACGCAGTATTTT
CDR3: CASSPYGDTQYF

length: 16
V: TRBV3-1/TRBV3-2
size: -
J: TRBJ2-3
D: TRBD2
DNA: TGTGCCAGCAGCCAAGAGGGAAGCGGGAGTCAAGATACGCAGTATTTT
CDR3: CASSQEGSGSQDTQYF

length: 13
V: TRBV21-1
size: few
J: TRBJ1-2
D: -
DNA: TGTGCCAGCAGCAAGGGACAGGGGGTCTACTACACCTTC
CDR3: CASSKGQGVYYTF

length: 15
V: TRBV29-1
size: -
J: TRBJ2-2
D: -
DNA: TGCAGCGTTGAAGGGGGGCCAACGAACACCGGGGAGCTGTTTTTT
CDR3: CSVEGGPTNTGELFF

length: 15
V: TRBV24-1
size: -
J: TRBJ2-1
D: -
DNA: TGTGCCACCAGTGATTGGGGTACTAGGATAGGCGAGCAGTTCTTC
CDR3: CATSDWGTRIGEQFF

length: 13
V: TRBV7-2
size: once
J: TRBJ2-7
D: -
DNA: TGTGCCAGCAGCTTAGGGGGAGTAAGCGAGCAGTACTTC
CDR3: CASSLGGVSEQYF

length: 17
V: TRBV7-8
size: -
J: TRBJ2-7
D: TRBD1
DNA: TGTGCCAGCAGCCCCGGGACAGGGGGCTTGAGCGGCCACGAGCAGTACTTC
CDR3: CASSPGTGGLSGHEQYF

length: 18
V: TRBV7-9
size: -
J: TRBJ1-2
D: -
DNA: TGTGCCAGCAGCTTTTACGGTGGTTTGAAGGAGAACAACTATGGCTACACCTTC
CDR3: CASSFYGGLKENNYGYTF

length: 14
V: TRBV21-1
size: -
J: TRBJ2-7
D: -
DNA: TGTGCCAGCAGCAACACTAGCGGGTTCTACGAGCAGTACTTC
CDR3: CASSNTSGFYEQYF

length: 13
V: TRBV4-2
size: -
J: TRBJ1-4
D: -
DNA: TGTGCCAGCAGCCAAGTAGGGGTTGAAAAACTGTTTTTT
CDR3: CASSQVGVEKLFF

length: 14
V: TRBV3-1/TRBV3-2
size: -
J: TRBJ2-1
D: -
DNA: TGTGCCAGCAGCCAACAAGGGGGAGCCCTCAAGCAGTTCTTC
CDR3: CASSQQGGALKQFF

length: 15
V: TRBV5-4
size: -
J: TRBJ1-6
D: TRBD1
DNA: TGTGCCAGCAGCTTGGGGACAGGGGTCCATTCACCCCTCCACTTT
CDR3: CASSLGTGVHSPLHF

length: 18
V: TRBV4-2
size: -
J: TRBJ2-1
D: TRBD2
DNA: TGTGCCAGCAGCCGCGGTCTAGCGGGAGGGGGGCTGTACAATGAGCAGTTCTTC
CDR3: CASSRGLAGGGLYNEQFF

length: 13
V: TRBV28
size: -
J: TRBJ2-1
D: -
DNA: TGTGCCAGCAGTTTTCCCAGAAACAATGAGCAGTTCTTC
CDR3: CASSFPRNNEQFF

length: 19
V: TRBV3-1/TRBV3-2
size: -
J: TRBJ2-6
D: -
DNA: TGTGCCAGCAGCCAAGGCCAGGGAACGATTGGCTCTGGGGCCAACGTCCTGACTTTC
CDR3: CASSQGQGTIGSGANVLTF

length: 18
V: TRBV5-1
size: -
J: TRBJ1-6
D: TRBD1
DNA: TGCGCCAGCAGCTGGACAGGGGGCGGAAGCTCCTATAATTCACCCCTCCACTTT
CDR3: CASSWTGGGSSYNSPLHF

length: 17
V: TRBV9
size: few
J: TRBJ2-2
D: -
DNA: TGTGCCAGCAGCGTAGGAGTACTAGTGACGAACACCGGGGAGCTGTTTTTT
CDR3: CASSVGVLVTNTGELFF

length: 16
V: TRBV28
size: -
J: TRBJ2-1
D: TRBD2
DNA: TGTGCCAGCAGTTCAACCGGGACTAGCGCCCCCAATGAGCAGTTCTTC
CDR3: CASSSTGTSAPNEQFF

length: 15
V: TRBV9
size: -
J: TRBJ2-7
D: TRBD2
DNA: TGTGCCAGCAGCGTAGAAGGAGCGGGAGGGAACGAGCAGTACTTC
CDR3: CASSVEGAGGNEQYF

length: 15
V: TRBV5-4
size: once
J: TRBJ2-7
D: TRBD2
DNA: TGTGCCAGCAGCGCCCGGGGGGGGCGGGGTTACGAGCAGTACTTC
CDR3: CASSARGGRGYEQYF

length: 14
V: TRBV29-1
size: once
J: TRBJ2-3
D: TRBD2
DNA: TGCAGCGTTGCCGGGACTAGCTTCACAGATACGCAGTATTTT
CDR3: CSVAGTSFTDTQYF

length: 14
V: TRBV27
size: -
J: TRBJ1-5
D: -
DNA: TGTGCCAGCAGTTTATCGGGGGCTGGTCAGCCCCAGCATTTT
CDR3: CASSLSGAGQPQHF

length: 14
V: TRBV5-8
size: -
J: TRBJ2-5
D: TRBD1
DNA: TGTGCCAGCAGCTTGGACAGGGGGCGAGAGACCCAGTACTTC
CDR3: CASSLDRGRETQYF

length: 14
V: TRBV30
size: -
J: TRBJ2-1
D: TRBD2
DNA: TGTGCCTGGAGTCCAACTAGCGGAGGGGGGGAGCAGTTCTTC
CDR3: CAWSPTSGGGEQFF

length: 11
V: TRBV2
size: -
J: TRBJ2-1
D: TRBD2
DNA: TGTGCCAGCACCGAACTAGCGGGTTTGATCTTC
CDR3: CASTELAGLIF

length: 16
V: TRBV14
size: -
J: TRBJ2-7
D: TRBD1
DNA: TGTGCCAGCAGCAAGACAGGGGTGGAAGCCCTCTACGAGCAGTACTTC
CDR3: CASSKTGVEALYEQYF

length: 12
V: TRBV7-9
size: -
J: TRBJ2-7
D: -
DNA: TGTGCCAGCAGCTTCGGGACCTACGAGCAGTACTTC
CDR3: CASSFGTYEQYF

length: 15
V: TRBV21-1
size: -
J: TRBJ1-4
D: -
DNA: TGTGCCAGCAGCAAAGTGGGACAGGGGGGTGAAAAACTGTTTTTT
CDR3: CASSKVGQGGEKLFF

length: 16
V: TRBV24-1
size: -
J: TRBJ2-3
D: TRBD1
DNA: TGTGCCACCAGTGACAATTGGGGACAGGCTTTCCTAGTGCAGTATTTT
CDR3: CATSDNWGQAFLVQYF

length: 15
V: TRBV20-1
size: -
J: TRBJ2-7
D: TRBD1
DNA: TGCAGTGCTAGTTCTGGACAGGTCCTTTCCTACGAGCAGTACTTC
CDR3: CSASSGQVLSYEQYF

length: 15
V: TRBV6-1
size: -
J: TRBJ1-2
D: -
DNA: TGTGCCAGCAGTGAAGGGGACTACCCCGTGAGTGGCTACACCTTC
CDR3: CASSEGDYPVSGYTF

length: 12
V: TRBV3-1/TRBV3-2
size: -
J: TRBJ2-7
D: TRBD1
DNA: TGTGCCAGACCGACAGGGGACTACGAGCAGTACTTC
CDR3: CARPTGDYEQYF

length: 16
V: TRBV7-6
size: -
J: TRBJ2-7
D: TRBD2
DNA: TGTGCCAGCAGCGCGCTCCGGCGGGAGGAGACCTACGAGCAGTACTTC
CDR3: CASSALRREETYEQYF

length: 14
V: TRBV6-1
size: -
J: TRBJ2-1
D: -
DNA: TGTGCCAGCAGTGAAACGGACTTTGACAATGAGCAGTTCTTC
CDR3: CASSETDFDNEQFF

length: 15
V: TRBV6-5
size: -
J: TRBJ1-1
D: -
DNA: TGTGCCAGTCCGTCGTTGGGGAGGGTGAACACTGAAGCTTTCTTT
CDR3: CASPSLGRVNTEAFF

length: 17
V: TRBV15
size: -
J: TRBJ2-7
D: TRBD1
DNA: TGTGCCACCAGCAGAGAGGGGACAGGGGGTGGCCGCTACGAGCAGTACTTC
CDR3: CATSREGTGGGRYEQYF

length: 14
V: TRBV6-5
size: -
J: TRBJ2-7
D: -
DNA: TGTGCCAGCAGTAACGGGGGGAGAGGGGGCGAGCAGTACTTC
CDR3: CASSNGGRGGEQYF

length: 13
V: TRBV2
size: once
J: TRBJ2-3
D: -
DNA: TGTGCCAGCATCAGGGGAAGCACAGATACGCAGTATTTT
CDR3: CASIRGSTDTQYF

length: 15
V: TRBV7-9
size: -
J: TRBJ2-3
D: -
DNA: TGTGCCAGCAGCTTAGGTCAGGGTAACACAGATACGCAGTATTTT
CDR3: CASSLGQGNTDTQYF

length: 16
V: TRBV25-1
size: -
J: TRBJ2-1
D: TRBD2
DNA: TGTGCCAGCAGTGAATATTTCGGGAGGGCCAACAATGAGCAGTTCTTC
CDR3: CASSEYFGRANNEQFF

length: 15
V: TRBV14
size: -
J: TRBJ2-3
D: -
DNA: TGTGCCAGCACTCCCCCGGGATCTAGCACAGATACGCAGTATTTT
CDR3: CASTPPGSSTDTQYF

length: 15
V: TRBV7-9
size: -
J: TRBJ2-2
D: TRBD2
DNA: TGTGCCAGCAGCAAAAGCGGGAGGACGACCGGGGAGCTGTTTTTT
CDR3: CASSKSGRTTGELFF

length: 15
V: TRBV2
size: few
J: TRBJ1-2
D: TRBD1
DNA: TGTGCCAGCAGTGAAGAGAGGGACAGGGCCTATGGCTACACCTTC
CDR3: CASSEERDRAYGYTF